A selection of T cell receptor beta chains follows, all from one sample in a study of T-cell memory formation after mild COVID-19. A single record per CDR3 protein comes from TCRdb applying MiXCR to the 5' RACE reads. The sample has more than 200,000 distinct CDR3 sequences, less than 20% seen once. Sequencing was carried out using PBMCs or a T cell subset sorted from them (not recorded which). Receptors originate from a man between 18 and 29 years old who had mild COVID-19 (a few samples of this study predate the infection). Cell type and time point are not known. Each CDR3 is given with its conserved first and last residue. D genes are given only for firm matches. The listing skips clone size in some rows; elsewhere it reads once, few, many or a size class.

J gene | D gene | clone size | V gene | CDR3 protein
TRBJ2-7 | TRBD2 | . | TRBV7-9 | CASSAGTSGSFSYEQYF
TRBJ2-3 | TRBD2 | . | TRBV29-1 | CSHSGGASDTQYF
TRBJ2-2 | . | many | TRBV7-2 | CASSLAGQGTGELFF
TRBJ2-7 | . | . | TRBV5-1 | CASSWQDGSSYEQYF
TRBJ2-3 | . | . | TRBV7-2 | CASSQSFSSSTDTQYF
TRBJ1-2 | TRBD1 | few | TRBV10-3 | CAISVTGDGYTF
TRBJ1-1 | TRBD1 | few | TRBV4-2 | CASSRRAWTGVNTEAFF
TRBJ1-3 | . | few | TRBV12-3/TRBV12-4 | CASSLNGGNTIYF
TRBJ2-3 | . | . | TRBV10-3 | CAVGPSDTQYF
TRBJ2-3 | TRBD2 | . | TRBV12-3/TRBV12-4 | CASSRRGGYTDTQYF
TRBJ2-3 | TRBD1 | few | TRBV5-6 | CASSAETGGITDTQYF
TRBJ1-2 | . | . | TRBV7-2 | CASSSFRGNYGYTF
TRBJ1-5 | . | . | TRBV4-3 | CASSQEVGQPQHF
TRBJ2-3 | . | few | TRBV7-2 | CASSLTHSPGTLADTQYF
TRBJ2-1 | . | few | TRBV2 | CASDGAAGGQFF
TRBJ1-3 | . | . | TRBV2 | CASSEQGFGNTIYF
TRBJ1-5 | TRBD1 | . | TRBV7-9 | CASSFSGGRGNQPQHF
TRBJ2-1 | TRBD2 | many | TRBV7-6 | CASSLASGGPLNNEQFF
TRBJ2-3 | . | . | TRBV7-2 | CASSLRDASTDTQYF
TRBJ2-5 | TRBD2 | few | TRBV6-5 | CASSYSGGRETQYF
TRBJ2-2 | . | . | TRBV4-2 | CASRSSGTANTGELFF
TRBJ2-4 | TRBD1 | few | TRBV6-6 | CASSRDRGADIQYF
TRBJ2-5 | . | . | TRBV5-1 | CASSFNQETQYF
TRBJ1-1 | TRBD1 | . | TRBV20-1 | CSASQGTVSNTEAFF
TRBJ1-1 | TRBD1 | few | TRBV12-3/TRBV12-4 | CASSYTGETEAFF
TRBJ2-4 | . | . | TRBV4-2 | CASSQGPGGSDIQYF
TRBJ1-5 | . | . | TRBV18 | CASSPRGGRSNQPQHF
TRBJ2-1 | . | . | TRBV6-5 | CASRDTYNEQFF
TRBJ1-6 | . | few | TRBV29-1 | CSVMEAETGSPLHF
TRBJ1-3 | TRBD1 | . | TRBV20-1 | CSARQTGVNTIYF
TRBJ2-7 | . | . | TRBV4-3 | CASSRSRGYEQYF
TRBJ2-4 | TRBD2 | . | TRBV2 | CANVKRGRDTLDKNIQYF
TRBJ1-1 | TRBD1 | . | TRBV7-2 | CASSTGGYTEAFF
TRBJ2-1 | . | few | TRBV30 | CAWSGGGPYNEQFF
TRBJ1-2 | . | few | TRBV7-2 | CASSRYPTGGDGYTF
TRBJ2-5 | . | . | TRBV5-1 | CASSRDPSGLIQYF
TRBJ2-1 | TRBD2 | . | TRBV5-4 | CASSRQGLAGADEQFF
TRBJ2-2 | . | few | TRBV7-6 | CASSLRGAGGGELFF
TRBJ2-3 | TRBD2 | . | TRBV20-1 | CSAPWAGGTDTQYF
TRBJ1-6 | . | few | TRBV7-2 | CASSRRQNSPLHF
TRBJ2-3 | TRBD2 | . | TRBV29-1 | CSVDGGAKDTQYF
TRBJ2-1 | . | few | TRBV5-1 | CASRVIGENNEQFF
TRBJ2-3 | . | many | TRBV7-7 | CASTEADTQYF